A single T cell receptor beta chain is shown here with its context. Assay used: immunoSEQ multiplex PCR; TCRdb lists only in-frame clones, some missing. The data contain 130,000 to 150,000 clones, 85% to 95% of them singletons. This entry is derived from a study of T cell responses to AZD1222 COVID-19 vaccine. This sequence originates from an adult in good health. The sample was peripheral blood, taken on day 0 of AZD1222 vaccination.

The CDR3 DNA is TGTGCCAGCAGCTCAGGACAGGGCAGTGAGCAGTTCTTC. Its translation is CASSSGQGSEQFF. The rearrangement links TRBV7-7 to TRBJ2-1; TRBD1 aligns across 8 bases. The CDR3 covers 13 residues. The germline CDR1 and CDR2 sequences are SSHAT and FNYEAQ (reference sequence). V shed 4 bases and J 9 bases; nucleotides not matched to a gene: 5.